Given below is one T cell receptor (beta chain) in context. Germline CDR1 reads SGHNT; CDR2 reads YENEEA. Trimming took 2 bases from V and 1 from J, leaving 8 bases between them. The CDR3 is 14 amino acids. This entry is derived from a study of blood T cell repertoires in COVID-19. Authors' methods: It was from reference gene primer amplification that nucleated cell counts were estimated. Profiled with immunoSEQ multiplex PCR; TCRdb holds only in-frame clones, not every one. V and J calls plus clone size are reproduced from that table; the DNA served to infer D and trimming. The data hold about 80,000 clones, with roughly four fifths observed a single time.

The sequenced sample was peripheral blood. This TCR was sampled from a man between 65 and 80 years old with active or convalescent COVID-19. This rearrangement joins TRBV11-3 to TRBJ1-1; tentatively, D is TRBD1 (6 bases). The CDR3: CASSLTRGNTEAFF. In DNA, the CDR3 is TGTGCCAGCAGCTTAACCAGGGGGAACACTGAAGCTTTCTTT.